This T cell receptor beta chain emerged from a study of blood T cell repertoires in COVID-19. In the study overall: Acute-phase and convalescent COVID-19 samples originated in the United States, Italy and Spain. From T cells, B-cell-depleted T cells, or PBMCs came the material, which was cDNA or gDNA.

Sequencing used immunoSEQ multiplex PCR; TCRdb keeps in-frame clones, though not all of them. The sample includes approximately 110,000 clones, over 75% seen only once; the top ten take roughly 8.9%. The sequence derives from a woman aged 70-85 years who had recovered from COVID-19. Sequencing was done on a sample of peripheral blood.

CDR3 residues: CASSVSVSGRQETQYF. In nucleotides, the CDR3 is TGTGCCAGCAGCGTAAGCGTTAGCGGGAGGCAAGAGACCCAGTACTTC. The chain is built from TRBV9 and TRBJ2-5, with 10 bases identical to TRBD2. Losses at the gene ends were 1 base for V and 2 bases for J; bases not matched to a gene: 5. The CDR3 spans 16 residues. CDR1 is SGDLS and CDR2 is YYNGEE in the germline V gene.